Listed below are T cell receptor beta chains from one sample, sequenced in a study of early stage breast cancer tumors. Assay used: immunoSEQ multiplex PCR; TCRdb lists only in-frame clones, some missing. The table shows around 48,000 clones, with 80% to 95% occurring only once. Sequencing was done on a sample of blood. The receptor set was obtained from a person between 70 and 80 years old with breast cancer. Both conserved end residues are part of each CDR3. The D gene is left open where the match is weak. Clone size is given for some rows only: seen once, a few or many times, or a class if the clone is expanded.

TRBJ1-2	-	-	TRBV7-9	TGTGCCAGCAGCTATCCGGTCGGCGGGTACACCTTC	CASSYPVGGYTF
TRBJ1-6	TRBD1	-	TRBV6-6	TGTGCCAGCAGCTCAGGGGGGAGCTCCTATAATTCACCCCTCCACTTT	CASSSGGSSYNSPLHF
TRBJ2-2	TRBD1	-	TRBV7-8	TGTGCCAGCAGCCCGCGAGGACAGGGGACCGGGGAGCTGTTTTTT	CASSPRGQGTGELFF
TRBJ1-1	TRBD1	-	TRBV13	TGTGCCAGCAGCGGACAGGATAACACTGAAGCTTTCTTT	CASSGQDNTEAFF
TRBJ2-1	-	once	TRBV6-6	TGTGCCAGCAGTCCCCCCCAGATGGTCTCCTACAATGAGCAGTTCTTC	CASSPPQMVSYNEQFF
TRBJ1-1	TRBD1	-	TRBV28	TGTGCCGGCAGGCCGGGACAGGCCACTGAAGCTTTCTTT	CAGRPGQATEAFF
TRBJ1-1	-	-	TRBV4-2	TGTGCCAGCAGCCAAGATGGCAGGGATGTCACTGAAGCTTTCTTT	CASSQDGRDVTEAFF
TRBJ1-1	TRBD1	few	TRBV28	TGTGCCAGCAGTTTGGGACAGGCGAATGCGGCTTTCTTT	CASSLGQANAAFF
TRBJ2-6	-	-	TRBV5-1	TGCGCCAGCAGCTTTGGCGGGGCACGGGCTGGGGCCAACGTCCTGACTTTC	CASSFGGARAGANVLTF
TRBJ1-4	TRBD1	-	TRBV19	TGTGCCAGTAAAACAGGGGGCAAGGCTAATGAAAAACTGTTTTTT	CASKTGGKANEKLFF
TRBJ2-1	-	-	TRBV6-5	TGTGCCAGCAGTCAGTTTTACAATGAGCAGTTCTTC	CASSQFYNEQFF
TRBJ2-1	TRBD1	-	TRBV28	TGTGCCAGCGGAACAGGGGCCATCCGCAACAATGAGCAGTTCTTC	CASGTGAIRNNEQFF
TRBJ2-3	-	-	TRBV2	TGTGCCAGCAGCCCGGGACTCTCCACAGATACGCAGTATTTT	CASSPGLSTDTQYF
TRBJ2-2	TRBD1	-	TRBV6-1	TGTGCCAGCTACCGGGACAGTCGGAACACCGGGGAGCTGTTTTTT	CASYRDSRNTGELFF
TRBJ1-1	-	-	TRBV5-6	TGTGCCAGCAGCTCCCCGACAGTGTCTTACACTGAAGCTTTCTTT	CASSSPTVSYTEAFF
TRBJ2-7	-	once	TRBV7-8	TGTGCCAGCAGCTTAGGAACAGGGTTTTCCTACGAGCAGTACTTC	CASSLGTGFSYEQYF
TRBJ1-3	TRBD1	-	TRBV6-6	TGTGCCAGCACTACATCGACAGGGGGCAAAAAGACCATATATTTT	CASTTSTGGKKTIYF
TRBJ2-6	TRBD1	-	TRBV14	TGTGCCAGCAGCCAAATGGGACAGATCTCTGGGGCCAACGTCCTGACTTTC	CASSQMGQISGANVLTF
TRBJ2-5	TRBD1	-	TRBV5-1	TGCGCCAGCAGCTTGACCGACAGGGGGGGAGAGACCCAGTACTTC	CASSLTDRGGETQYF
TRBJ1-1	-	few	TRBV4-1	TGCGCCAGCAGCCAAGAAGGGGGATCAACGAACACTGAAGCTTTCTTT	CASSQEGGSTNTEAFF
TRBJ2-5	-	-	TRBV11-2	TGTGCCAGCAGCTTAGGGATGCGCGGCCAAGAGACCCAGTACTTC	CASSLGMRGQETQYF
TRBJ2-7	-	-	TRBV10-3	TGTGCCATCAGGCAGGGTAGGCGCGAGCAGTACTTC	CAIRQGRREQYF
TRBJ2-3	TRBD2	-	TRBV5-4	TGTGCCAGCAGCTCACCTAGCGGGGGGCCAAGCACAGATACGCAGTATTTT	CASSSPSGGPSTDTQYF
TRBJ1-1	-	-	TRBV5-1	TGCGCCAGCAGCCTGGGACACGGAGGGAGCACTGAAGCTTTCTTT	CASSLGHGGSTEAFF
TRBJ2-5	TRBD1	few	TRBV7-7	TGTGCTAGCAGCTCAGGGACAGGACCCTGGGAGACCCAGTACTTC	CASSSGTGPWETQYF
TRBJ2-3	-	-	TRBV2	TGTGCCAGCAGTCGGAGTATGGGGCGGGATACGCAGTATTTT	CASSRSMGRDTQYF
TRBJ2-2	-	-	TRBV5-1	TGCGCCAGCAGCTACCTCGGGAACACCGGGGAGCTGTTTTTT	CASSYLGNTGELFF
TRBJ1-6	-	-	TRBV28	TGTGCCAGCAGTTTCTGGGGGGGGGTCTATAATTCACCCCTCCACTTT	CASSFWGGVYNSPLHF
TRBJ1-5	TRBD1	-	TRBV7-8	TGTGCCAGCAGCCCCTCGGCCGGGACAGGGGGTCAAGGGCCCCAGCATTTT	CASSPSAGTGGQGPQHF
TRBJ2-3	TRBD1	once	TRBV27	TGTGCCAGCCTTAGGACAGGGGGCGCAGATACGCAGTATTTT	CASLRTGGADTQYF
TRBJ2-7	-	-	TRBV5-5	TGTGCCAGCAGCTCCTGGACATCTGCCCCCTCGGAGCAGTACTTC	CASSSWTSAPSEQYF
TRBJ1-5	TRBD1	-	TRBV19	TGTGCCAGTAGTATAGTAGTAGGGGGCCAGCCCCAGCATTTT	CASSIVVGGQPQHF
TRBJ1-5	-	once	TRBV4-1	TGCGCCAGCAGCCATGCCGACAAAGAAAATCAGCCCCAGCATTTT	CASSHADKENQPQHF
TRBJ2-7	-	-	TRBV7-9	TGTGCCAGCAGCTTAATACAGCTCTCCTACGAGCAGTACTTC	CASSLIQLSYEQYF
TRBJ2-7	-	-	TRBV30	TGTGCCTGGAGTGTAAAAAGGTTCGGGCAGGGGAACGAGCAGTACTTC	CAWSVKRFGQGNEQYF
TRBJ2-1	TRBD2	-	TRBV10-3	TGTGCCATCACCCGTAGCGGGAGGGCCGGTGAGCAGTTCTTC	CAITRSGRAGEQFF
TRBJ1-3	-	once	TRBV5-1	TGCGCCAGCAGCTTGGACGGGGGAACTACTGGAAACACCATATATTTT	CASSLDGGTTGNTIYF
TRBJ1-5	-	-	TRBV30	TGTGCCTGGAGTAGGACCAGGGGAGGCAATCAGCCCCAGCATTTT	CAWSRTRGGNQPQHF
TRBJ2-1	TRBD1	-	TRBV5-6	TGTGCCAGCAGCTTGGACAGGACAGGTGAGCAGTTCTTC	CASSLDRTGEQFF
TRBJ1-3	-	-	TRBV19	TGTGCCAGTAGTATAGGTGGACAGTCCAGCACCATATATTTT	CASSIGGQSSTIYF
TRBJ2-3	-	-	TRBV10-2	TGCGCCAGCAGTGGGACTGACCGCACAGATACGCAGTATTTT	CASSGTDRTDTQYF
TRBJ1-2	TRBD1	-	TRBV30	TGTGCCTGCAACCGGGACAGGGGGCTGGGCTACACCTTC	CACNRDRGLGYTF
TRBJ2-1	-	-	TRBV27	TGTGCCAGCAGTTTTCACCCTAACTTAAACAATGAGCAGTTCTTC	CASSFHPNLNNEQFF
TRBJ2-5	-	-	TRBV28	TGTGCCAGCAGTTTAGGGCAGGGGCAAGAGACCCAGTACTTC	CASSLGQGQETQYF
TRBJ2-3	-	-	TRBV29-1	TGCAGCGTGTCCCAAAATGAGGGAGATACGCAGTATTTT	CSVSQNEGDTQYF
TRBJ2-3	TRBD2	-	TRBV6-5	TGTGCCAGCAGACTAGCGGGGGGTGATACGCAGTATTTT	CASRLAGGDTQYF
TRBJ1-2	-	once	TRBV5-1	TGCGCCAGCCGGGCCCAGGGCGGCTATGGCTACACCTTC	CASRAQGGYGYTF
TRBJ2-1	-	-	TRBV11-2	TGTGCCAGCAGCTTAGCGCGCATGAATGAGCAGTTCTTC	CASSLARMNEQFF
TRBJ2-1	TRBD1	-	TRBV18	TGTGCCAGCTCACGAATACCGGGACAGGGGGCGTTAAATGAGCAGTTCTTC	CASSRIPGQGALNEQFF